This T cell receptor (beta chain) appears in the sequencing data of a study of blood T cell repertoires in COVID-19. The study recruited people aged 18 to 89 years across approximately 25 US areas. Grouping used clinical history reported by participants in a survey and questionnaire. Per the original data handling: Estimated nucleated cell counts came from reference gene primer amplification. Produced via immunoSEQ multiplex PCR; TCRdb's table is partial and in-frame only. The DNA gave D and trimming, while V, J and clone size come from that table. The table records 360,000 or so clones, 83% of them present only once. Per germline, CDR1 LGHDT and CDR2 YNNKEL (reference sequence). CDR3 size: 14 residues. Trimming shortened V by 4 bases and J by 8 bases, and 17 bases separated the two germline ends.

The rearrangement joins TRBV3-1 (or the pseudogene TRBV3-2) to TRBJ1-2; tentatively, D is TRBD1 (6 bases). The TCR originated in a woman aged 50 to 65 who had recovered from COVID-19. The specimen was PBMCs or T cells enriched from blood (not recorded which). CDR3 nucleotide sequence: TGTGCCAGCAGCCCAGGACAGAGCTTCTGGGGCTACACCTTC. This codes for CASSPGQSFWGYTF.